This note documents a single TCR beta chain sequence. The entry originates in a study of identical twins. Germline V gene sequence: CDR1 MNHNS, CDR2 SASEGT. CDR3 length equals 15 residues. V gave up 10 bases and J gave up 7 bases; unmatched junction bases: 8. TCRdb passed the 5' RACE reads through MiXCR, listing each CDR3 protein once. The table shows about 190,000 distinct CDR3 sequences, with more than 15% occurring only once. In addition, the sample was reused for a study of T cells expressing NK-cell markers. According to that study: There were seven HCMV-seropositive donors and one seronegative donor among the eight sequenced. In a handful of donors, dominant NKG2C+ clonotypes were roughly 1.0-7.5% of CD8+ T cells. Where several donors were concerned, these clonotypes also led the CD3+CD56-NKG2C+ fraction.

The TCR was taken from a young woman in good health. This chain joins TRBV6-1 and TRBJ2-1; TRBD2 agrees at 15 bases. The sample was CD8+ T cells sorted from blood. The CDR3 reads CATQGLAGGHNEQFF. The DNA of the CDR3 is TGTGCCACCCAAGGACTAGCGGGGGGGCATAATGAGCAGTTCTTC.